This T cell receptor beta chain was identified in a study of blood T cell repertoires in COVID-19. Study details: In each case, the material was cDNA or gDNA derived from T cells, B-cell-depleted T cells, or PBMCs.

Germline V gives CDR1 LNHNV, CDR2 YYDKDF (reference sequence). Trimming cost V 4 bases and J 3 bases; bases outside gene matches: 3. The CDR3 contains 14 residues. The authors' processing: Amplifying reference gene primers gave estimates of nucleated cell counts. Profiling relied on immunoSEQ multiplex PCR, and the TCRdb table lists in-frame clones only, not all of them. The DNA gave D and trimming, while V, J and clone size come from that table. This table has about 240,000 clones, around four fifths appearing once. Sample: peripheral blood. This chain uses TRBV15 with TRBJ2-7; 10 positions agree with TRBD1. This clonotype was obtained from a woman aged 65 to 85 with acute or convalescent COVID-19. The CDR3 sequence is CATSKGQGDYEQYF. Written as DNA, the CDR3 is TGTGCCACCAGCAAAGGACAGGGGGACTACGAGCAGTACTTC. The full variable domain, completed using reference TRBV15 and TRBJ2-7, is DAMVIQNPRYQVTQFGKPVTLSCSQTLNHNVMYWYQQKSSQAPKLLFHYYDKDFNNEADTPDNFQSRRPNTSFCFLDIRSPGLGDTAMYLCATSKGQGDYEQYFGPGTRLTVT.